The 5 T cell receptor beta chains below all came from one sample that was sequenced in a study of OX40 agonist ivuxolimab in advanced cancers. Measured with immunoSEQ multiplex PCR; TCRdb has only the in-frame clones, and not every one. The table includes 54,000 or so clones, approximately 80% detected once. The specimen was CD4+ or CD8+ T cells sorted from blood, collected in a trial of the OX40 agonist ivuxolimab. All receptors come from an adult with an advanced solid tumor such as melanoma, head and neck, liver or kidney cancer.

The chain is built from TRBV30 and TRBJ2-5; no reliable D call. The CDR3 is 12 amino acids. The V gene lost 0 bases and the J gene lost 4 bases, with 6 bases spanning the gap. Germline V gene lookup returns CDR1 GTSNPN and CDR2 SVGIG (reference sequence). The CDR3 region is CAWSVLRETQYF. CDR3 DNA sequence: TGTGCCTGGAGTGTACTGAGAGAGACCCAGTACTTC.

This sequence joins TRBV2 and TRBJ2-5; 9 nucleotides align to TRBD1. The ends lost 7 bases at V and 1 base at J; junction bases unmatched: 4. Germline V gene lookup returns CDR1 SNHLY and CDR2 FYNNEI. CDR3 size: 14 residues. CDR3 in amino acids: CASTRDRAQETQYF. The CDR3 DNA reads TGTGCCAGCACTCGGGACAGGGCCCAAGAGACCCAGTACTTC.

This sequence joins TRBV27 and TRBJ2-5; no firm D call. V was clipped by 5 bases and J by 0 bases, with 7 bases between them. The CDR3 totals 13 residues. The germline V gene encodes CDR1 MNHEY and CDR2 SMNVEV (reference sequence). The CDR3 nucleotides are TGTGCCAGCAGTGAACAGAACCAAGAGACCCAGTACTTC. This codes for CASSEQNQETQYF.

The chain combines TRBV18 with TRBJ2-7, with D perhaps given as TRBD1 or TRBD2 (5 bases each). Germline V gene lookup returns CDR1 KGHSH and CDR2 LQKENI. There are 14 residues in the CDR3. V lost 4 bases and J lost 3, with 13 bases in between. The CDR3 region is CASSLGTENYEQYF. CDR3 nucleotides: TGTGCCAGCTCACTCGGGACCGAAAACTACGAGCAGTACTTC.

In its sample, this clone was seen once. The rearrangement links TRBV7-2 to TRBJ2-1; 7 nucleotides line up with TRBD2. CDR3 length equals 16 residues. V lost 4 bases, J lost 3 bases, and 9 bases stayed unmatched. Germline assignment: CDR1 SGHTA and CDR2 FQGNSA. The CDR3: CASSSRDYGIYNEQFF. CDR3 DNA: TGTGCCAGCAGCTCACGGGACTACGGGATCTACAATGAGCAGTTCTTC. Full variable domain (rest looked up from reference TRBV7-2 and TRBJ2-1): GAGVSQSPSNKVTEKGKDVELRCDPISGHTALYWYRQSLGQGLEFLIYFQGNSAPDKSGLPSDRFSAERTGGSVSTLTIQRTQQEDSAVYLCASSSRDYGIYNEQFFGPGTRLTVL.